Listed below are T cell receptor beta chains from one sample, sequenced in a study of breast tumors, draining lymph nodes, adjacent tissues. MiXCR was run by TCRdb on the multiplex PCR reads, yielding one entry per CDR3 protein. The sample lists 14,000 to 15,000 distinct CDR3 sequences, more than 40% seen once, with roughly 30% in the top ten. The sequenced sample consisted of tumor-adjacent breast tissue. Receptors originate from a female donor with breast cancer. Some clones in this sample may be carry-over from other donors' samples. CDR3s include the opening cysteine and the closing phenylalanine or tryptophan. Clone size is shown for a subset of rows, as once, few, many or a class of expanded clone.

J,V,size,CDR3
TRBJ2-6,TRBV28,many,CASRPVGTLSSGANVLTF
TRBJ2-1,TRBV20-1,few,CSAMWTSGTPHEQFF
TRBJ1-2,TRBV28,many,CASSLSTGIRGYTF
TRBJ2-2,TRBV12-3/TRBV12-4,once,CASSRGQSVGELFF
TRBJ2-2,TRBV12-3/TRBV12-4,.,CASRVRGPGELFF
TRBJ1-5,TRBV12-5,many,CASGFRSNQPQHF
TRBJ1-6,TRBV7-9,once,CASSLASGTGPGPLHF
TRBJ1-2,TRBV12-5,.,CASGSGLSRGYGYTF
TRBJ2-7,TRBV4-1,.,CASSQEPDLTYEQYF
TRBJ2-1,TRBV6-1,.,CASSEGTSGRNEQFF
TRBJ1-1,TRBV7-8,many,CASSLGFQRGTEAFF
TRBJ1-6,TRBV11-2,.,CASSNRDMGVEPLHF
TRBJ1-1,TRBV19,few,CASKRMNTEAFF
TRBJ2-7,TRBV12-3/TRBV12-4,medium-sized,CASSLRGQRSNEQYF
TRBJ2-1,TRBV20-1,many,CSARVSDPSSYNEQFF
TRBJ2-7,TRBV7-2,.,CASSVQSSSYEQYF
TRBJ1-6,TRBV12-3/TRBV12-4,medium-sized,CASSPGQGDSPLHF
TRBJ1-4,TRBV7-9,medium-sized,CASSPQDRGGLNEKLFF
TRBJ2-1,TRBV30,many,CAGSHNGLNEQFF
TRBJ2-5,TRBV20-1,.,CSAVELAGELQETQYF
TRBJ2-5,TRBV2,.,CASRAGEETQYF
TRBJ2-2,TRBV12-3/TRBV12-4,once,CASSARLAGPGELFF
TRBJ1-2,TRBV20-1,medium-sized,CSARDVQGVGYTF
TRBJ2-3,TRBV20-1,.,CSAVGLSTDTQYF
TRBJ1-2,TRBV4-2,medium-sized,CASSQGDHYGYTF
TRBJ1-4,TRBV2,.,CASSDTGTVKEKLFF
TRBJ2-1,TRBV6-5,.,CASSADWSSYNEQFF
TRBJ2-7,TRBV18,many,CASSPLSDYEQYF
TRBJ2-1,TRBV7-3,many,CASSLAGASYNEQFF
TRBJ2-1,TRBV5-1,once,CASSFELAGLDEQFF
TRBJ1-2,TRBV7-8,.,CASSIQGYSGYTF
TRBJ2-1,TRBV15,many,CATSSRQGALYNEQFF
TRBJ1-2,TRBV11-2,many,CASSLSDRDYGYTF
TRBJ1-3,TRBV7-6,.,CASSLGGTSGNTIYF
TRBJ2-1,TRBV15,.,CATSRDRGSGYNEQFF
TRBJ2-7,TRBV11-2,many,CASSDRDRGTYEQYF
TRBJ2-7,TRBV5-8,many,CASSRVGGYEQYF
TRBJ2-3,TRBV6-5,.,CASTLGASTDTQYF
TRBJ1-2,TRBV4-3,.,CASSQETGSLYGYTF
TRBJ2-1,TRBV7-7,few,CASSWGGGFEQFF
TRBJ2-1,TRBV7-2,many,CASSLAPAGAHNEQFF
TRBJ2-4,TRBV20-1,many,CSARVPGQSGGGAAKNIQYF
TRBJ1-5,TRBV2,.,CASRERGGGGGNQPQHF
TRBJ2-7,TRBV5-5,.,CASSGRNEQYF
TRBJ2-7,TRBV18,.,CASSPASRSYEQYF
TRBJ1-3,TRBV5-1,many,CASSLAGSGNTIYF
TRBJ2-1,TRBV6-1,many,CASRDLAGAYNEQFF
TRBJ1-6,TRBV6-5,.,CASSSPDGNSPLHF
TRBJ2-3,TRBV2,.,CASSAGTSGGFTDTQYF
TRBJ2-1,TRBV20-1,many,CSARGVSGGAVYEQFF
TRBJ2-3,TRBV29-1,.,CSVYEEGGDTQYF
TRBJ2-3,TRBV20-1,.,CSVGSPTDTQYF
TRBJ2-2,TRBV12-3/TRBV12-4,.,CASSPTAGDQETGELFF
TRBJ2-7,TRBV7-6,.,CASSLESGGSYEQYF
TRBJ1-6,TRBV2,medium-sized,CASSVEDSHNSPLHF